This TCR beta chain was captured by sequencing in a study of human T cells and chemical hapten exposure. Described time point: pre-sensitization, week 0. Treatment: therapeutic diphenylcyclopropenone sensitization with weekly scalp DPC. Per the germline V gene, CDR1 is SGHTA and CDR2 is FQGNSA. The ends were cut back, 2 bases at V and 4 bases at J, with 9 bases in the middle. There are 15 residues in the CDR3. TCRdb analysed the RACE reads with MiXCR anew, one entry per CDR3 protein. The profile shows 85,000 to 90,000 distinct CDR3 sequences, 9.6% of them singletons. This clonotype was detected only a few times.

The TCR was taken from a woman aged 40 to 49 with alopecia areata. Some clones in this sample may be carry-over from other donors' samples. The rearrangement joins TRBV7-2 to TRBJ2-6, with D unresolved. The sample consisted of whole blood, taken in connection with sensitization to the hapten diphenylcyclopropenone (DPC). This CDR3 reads CASSLNGPGANVLTF. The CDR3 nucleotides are TGTGCCAGCAGCTTAAACGGACCCGGGGCCAACGTCCTGACTTTC.